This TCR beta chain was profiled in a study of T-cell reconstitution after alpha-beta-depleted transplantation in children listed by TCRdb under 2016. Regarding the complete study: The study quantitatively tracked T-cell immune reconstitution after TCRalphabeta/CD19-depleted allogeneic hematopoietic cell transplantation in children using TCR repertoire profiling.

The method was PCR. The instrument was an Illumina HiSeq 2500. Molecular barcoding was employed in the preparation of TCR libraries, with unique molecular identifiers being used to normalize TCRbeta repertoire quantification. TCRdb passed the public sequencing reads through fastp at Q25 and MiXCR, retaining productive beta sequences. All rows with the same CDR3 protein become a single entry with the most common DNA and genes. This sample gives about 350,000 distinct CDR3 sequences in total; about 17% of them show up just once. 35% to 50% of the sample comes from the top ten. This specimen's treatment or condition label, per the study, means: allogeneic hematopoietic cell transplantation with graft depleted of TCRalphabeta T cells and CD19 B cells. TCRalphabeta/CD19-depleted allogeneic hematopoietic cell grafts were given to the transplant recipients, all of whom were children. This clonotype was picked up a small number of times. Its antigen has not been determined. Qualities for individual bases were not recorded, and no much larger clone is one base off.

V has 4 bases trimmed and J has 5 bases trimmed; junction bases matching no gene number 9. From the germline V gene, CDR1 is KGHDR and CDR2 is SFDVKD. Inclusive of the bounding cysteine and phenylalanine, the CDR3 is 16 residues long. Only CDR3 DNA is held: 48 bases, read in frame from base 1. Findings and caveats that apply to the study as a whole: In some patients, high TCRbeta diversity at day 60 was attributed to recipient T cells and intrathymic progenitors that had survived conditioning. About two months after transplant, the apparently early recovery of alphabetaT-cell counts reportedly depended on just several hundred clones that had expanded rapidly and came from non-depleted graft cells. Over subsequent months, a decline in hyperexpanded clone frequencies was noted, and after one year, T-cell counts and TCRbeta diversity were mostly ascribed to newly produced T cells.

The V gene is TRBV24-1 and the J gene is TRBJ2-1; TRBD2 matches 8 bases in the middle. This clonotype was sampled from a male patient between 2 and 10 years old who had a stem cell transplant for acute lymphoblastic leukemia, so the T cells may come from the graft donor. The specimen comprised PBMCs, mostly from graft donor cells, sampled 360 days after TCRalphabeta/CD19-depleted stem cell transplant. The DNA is TGTGCCACCAGTGACCGGAGCGGGAGTTCGGACAATGAGCAGTTCTTC. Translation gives CATSDRSGSSDNEQFF.